The 23 T cell receptor beta chains below were found in one sample sequenced in a study of cytomegalovirus exposure and HLA in healthy donors. Primers for the PCR totalled 60 Vbeta and 13 Jbeta. The protocol was immunoSEQ multiplex PCR, while the TCRdb copy is restricted to in-frame clones and leaves out a portion. The top ten clones hold approximately 10% of a sample with 100,000 to 150,000 clones, 75% to 85% of them seen once. Material for sequencing was PBMCs. The source of these receptors is a man aged 25-45 years in good health and CMV-seropositive.

The chain is built from TRBV13 and TRBJ2-3, with D uncertain. Between the trimmed V and J ends, which lost 3 bases and 14 bases, there was a span of 12 bases. The CDR3 consists of 11 residues. Germline CDR1 PRHDT, CDR2 FYEKMQ (reference sequence). The CDR3, as DNA: TGTGCCAGCAGCTTGATGGGCAGGATGTATTTT. Protein sequence: CASSLMGRMYF.

The chain uses TRBV7-9 and TRBJ2-7, with TRBD2 identical over 7 bases. Trimming removed 3 bases from V and 2 bases from J; junction bases left unmatched: 1. The CDR3 length is 13 residues. Germline V gene sequence: CDR1 SEHNR, CDR2 FQNEAQ (reference sequence). The CDR3 here is CASSLGGTYEQYF. Written as DNA, the CDR3 is TGTGCCAGCAGCTTGGGGGGGACCTACGAGCAGTACTTC.

J is TRBJ2-6 and V is TRBV5-6; D perhaps matches TRBD1 (5 bases). Looked up from germline, CDR1 is SGHDT and CDR2 is YYEEEE. CDR3 length: 18 residues. Trimming took 1 base from V and 0 from J, leaving 14 bases between them. The CDR3 region is CASSLWQGTYSGANVLTF. CDR3 DNA: TGTGCCAGCAGCTTGTGGCAGGGTACCTACTCTGGGGCCAACGTCCTGACTTTC.

The chain has TRBV10-3 and TRBJ2-2; TRBD2 aligns across 12 bases. With 3 bases clipped from V and 1 base from J, the junction kept 6 bases outside the gene matches. The length of the CDR3 is 18 residues. CDR1 and CDR2 (germline): ENHRY, SYGVKD. The CDR3 coding sequence is TGTGCCATCAGTGACATGACTAGCGGGGGTCTGAACACCGGGGAGCTGTTTTTT. Protein: CAISDMTSGGLNTGELFF.

The chain links TRBV6-1 to TRBJ1-5; possible D gene TRBD1, 5 bases. This CDR3 comprises 14 residues. Germline V lookup: CDR1 MNHNS, CDR2 SASEGT. With 11 bases removed from V and 8 bases from J, the gap between germline ends came to 22 bases. The CDR3 bases are TGTGCCGGATCGTTGGGGGGGACGGCAAAGCCCCAGCATTTT. Translating it yields CAGSLGGTAKPQHF.

This clone was seen only once. The chain couples TRBV6-1 to TRBJ1-1, with TRBD1 matching over 10 bases. The V gene's germline CDR1 is MNHNS and CDR2 SASEGT. With 4 bases clipped from V and 4 bases from J, the junction kept 6 bases outside the gene matches. This CDR3 region has 15 residues. For the CDR3, the DNA is TGTGCCAGCAGTGCAAGACAGGGGGCGTTCACTGAAGCTTTCTTT. It translates to CASSARQGAFTEAFF.

The chain links TRBV19 to TRBJ2-5, with 7 bases lining up with TRBD1. After removal of 3 bases from V and 5 bases from J, the junction contained 6 bases not matched to a gene. This CDR3 comprises 14 residues. The V gene's germline CDR1 is LNHDA and CDR2 SQIVND (reference sequence). The DNA for the CDR3 is TGTGCCAGTAGTATGGGACAGACCGGGGAGACCCAGTACTTC. It specifies CASSMGQTGETQYF.

This chain connects TRBV2 to TRBJ2-7; the match to TRBD1 covers 10 bases. The CDR3 sequence is 14 residues long. The junction had 4 bases not matched to a gene; V was cut back by 5 bases and J by 3 bases. CDR1 and CDR2 from the germline V gene are SNHLY and FYNNEI. CDR3 region: CASSRDRGIYEQYF. CDR3 DNA sequence: TGTGCCAGCAGTCGGGACAGGGGTATCTACGAGCAGTACTTC.

The chain joins TRBV10-3 to TRBJ2-7; 9 nucleotides match TRBD1. With V trimmed by 6 bases and J by 6 bases, 6 bases remained unmatched. The V gene's germline CDR1 is ENHRY and CDR2 SYGVKD. The CDR3 has 13 residues. CDR3 bases: TGTGCCATCAGCTCCGACAGGGGGAGCGAGCAGTACTTC. Protein sequence: CAISSDRGSEQYF.

J is TRBJ2-7 and V is TRBV6-1, with 8 nucleotides matching TRBD1. CDR1 is MNHNS and CDR2 is SASEGT in the germline V gene. The CDR3 length is 13 residues. V lost 7 bases to trimming and J lost 3 bases; unmatched junction nucleotides: 5. DNA of the CDR3: TGTGCCAGCAACGAAGACAGGGGCTACGAGCAGTACTTC. This translates into CASNEDRGYEQYF.

The V call is TRBV10-3, the J call TRBJ1-1; D unresolved. V lost 10 bases and J lost 4, with 13 bases in between. The CDR3 has 12 residues. The germline V gene encodes CDR1 ENHRY and CDR2 SYGVKD. The CDR3 protein is CASEGGGTEAFF. The CDR3 nucleotides are TGTGCCAGCGAGGGCGGAGGCACTGAAGCTTTCTTT.

The chain couples TRBV29-1 to TRBJ1-2, with D unclear. V was cut by 5 bases and J by 6 bases, with 13 bases left in between. The CDR3 length is 12 residues. The germline CDR1 and CDR2 sequences are SQVTM and ANQGSEA. CDR3 sequence reads: CSVQMQVHGYTF. In DNA, the CDR3 is TGCAGCGTTCAAATGCAGGTTCATGGCTACACCTTC.

This clone was detected only a few times. This chain links TRBV6-6 with TRBJ1-3, with 7 bases aligning to TRBD1. CDR3 size: 15 residues. With V trimmed by 6 bases and J by 3 bases, 8 bases remained unmatched. Germline lookup yields CDR1 MNHNY and CDR2 SVGAGI (reference sequence). The CDR3: CASSKGGLGGNTIYF. In nucleotides, the CDR3 is TGTGCCAGCAGCAAAGGGGGCCTAGGTGGAAACACCATATATTTT.

This sequence joins TRBV5-1 and TRBJ2-4; 9 nucleotides align to TRBD2. Germline assignment: CDR1 SGHRS and CDR2 YFSETQ. The CDR3 has 17 residues. V trimming: 1 base; J trimming: 0 bases; junction bases outside the gene matches: 5. The CDR3 DNA is TGCGCCAGCAGCTTGCTAGCGGGGACTCTAGCCAAAAACATTCAGTACTTC. Translation: CASSLLAGTLAKNIQYF.

The chain links TRBV2 to TRBJ1-5, with TRBD1 matching 11 bases. Trimming cost V 5 bases and J 7 bases; bases outside gene matches: 7. Germline V gene data show CDR1 as SNHLY and CDR2 as FYNNEI. CDR3 length: 15 residues. Written as DNA, the CDR3 is TGTGCCAGCAGTTTGGGACAGGGGGGAGGGCAGCCCCAGCATTTT. It yields the protein CASSLGQGGGQPQHF.

V usage is TRBV5-1 and J usage is TRBJ2-5, with TRBD1 matching over 7 bases. V trimming: 0 bases; J trimming: 5 bases; junction bases outside the gene matches: 4. The CDR3 runs to 14 residues. Germline CDR1 is SGHRS and CDR2 is YFSETQ. CDR3 amino acids: CASSLADRAETQYF. CDR3 sequence (DNA): TGCGCCAGCAGCTTGGCAGACAGGGCCGAGACCCAGTACTTC.

This rearrangement joins TRBV7-9 to TRBJ1-2; TRBD1 is a possible D gene (5 bases). The V gene's germline CDR1 is SEHNR and CDR2 FQNEAQ (reference sequence). The CDR3 extends over 15 amino acids. Trimming removed 5 bases from V and 7 bases from J, with 20 bases in between. CDR3 sequence: CASSVQGRASTGYTF. The CDR3 DNA reads TGTGCCAGCAGCGTGCAGGGTCGGGCTAGTACTGGCTACACCTTC. The variable domain in full, completed from reference TRBV7-9 and TRBJ1-2, reads DTGVSQNPRHKITKRGQNVTFRCDPISEHNRLYWYRQTLGQGPEFLTYFQNEAQLEKSRLLSDRFSAERPKGSFSTLEIQRTEQGDSAMYLCASSVQGRASTGYTFGSGTRLTVV.

The V gene is TRBV5-1, the J gene TRBJ2-7; perhaps TRBD1 as D (5 bases). The germline V gene encodes CDR1 SGHRS and CDR2 YFSETQ. The CDR3 covers 14 residues. Trimming removed 4 bases from V and 2 bases from J, with 13 bases in between. Here the CDR3 DNA reads TGCGCCAGCAGCACCCAGACAGACACCTACGAGCAGTACTTC. Residues: CASSTQTDTYEQYF. The full variable domain, with the rest looked up from reference TRBV5-1 and TRBJ2-7, is KAGVTQTPRYLIKTRGQQVTLSCSPISGHRSVSWYQQTPGQGLQFLFEYFSETQRNKGNFPGRFSGRQFSNSRSEMNVSTLELGDSALYLCASSTQTDTYEQYFGPGTRLTVT.

The chain combines TRBV19 with TRBJ1-1; D is uncertain. CDR1 LNHDA and CDR2 SQIVND come from the germline V gene (reference sequence). Trimming pared 3 bases from V and 0 bases from J, leaving 8 bases between. The CDR3 loop spans 14 amino acids. The CDR3 here is CASSINSLNTEAFF. The CDR3 DNA is TGTGCCAGTAGTATTAACAGCTTGAACACTGAAGCTTTCTTT.

The chain couples TRBV6-1 to TRBJ1-5; D is unclear. Per the germline V gene, CDR1 is MNHNS and CDR2 is SASEGT. The CDR3 spans 14 residues. V was cut by 1 base and J by 7 bases, with 11 bases left in between. The CDR3 region has the DNA TGTGCCAGCAGTGAAGGAGGAACTGGGCAGCCCCAGCATTTT. Its protein product is CASSEGGTGQPQHF.

The chain employs TRBV19 and TRBJ2-5; D gene unclear. Germline V lookup: CDR1 LNHDA, CDR2 SQIVND (reference sequence). Trimming removed 3 bases at V and 5 bases at J, with 10 bases between. The CDR3 runs to 13 residues. CDR3 nucleotide sequence: TGTGCCAGTAGTATTCTGGGTAGCGAGACCCAGTACTTC. Encoded protein: CASSILGSETQYF.

This chain connects TRBV7-9 to TRBJ1-5; 8 nucleotides agree with TRBD1. This CDR3 comprises 12 residues. Germline CDR1 SEHNR, CDR2 FQNEAQ (reference sequence). V lost 11 bases, J lost 3 bases, and 3 bases stayed unmatched. CDR3 amino acids: CAWGQDNQPQHF. The DNA for the CDR3 is TGTGCCTGGGGACAGGACAATCAGCCCCAGCATTTT. The entire variable domain, with the rest obtained from reference TRBV7-9 and TRBJ1-5, is as follows: DTGVSQNPRHKITKRGQNVTFRCDPISEHNRLYWYRQTLGQGPEFLTYFQNEAQLEKSRLLSDRFSAERPKGSFSTLEIQRTEQGDSAMYLCAWGQDNQPQHFGDGTRLSIL.

In this sample, this clone turned up a few times. CDR3 nucleotide sequence: TGTGCCAGTAGTATAGCTAAAAATTCCTACGAGCAGTACTTC. Protein sequence: CASSIAKNSYEQYF. This chain joins TRBV19 and TRBJ2-7, with unresolved D. CDR1 LNHDA and CDR2 SQIVND come from the germline V gene (reference sequence). The CDR3 extends over 14 amino acids. V was pared by 1 base and J by 1 base, with 8 bases between.